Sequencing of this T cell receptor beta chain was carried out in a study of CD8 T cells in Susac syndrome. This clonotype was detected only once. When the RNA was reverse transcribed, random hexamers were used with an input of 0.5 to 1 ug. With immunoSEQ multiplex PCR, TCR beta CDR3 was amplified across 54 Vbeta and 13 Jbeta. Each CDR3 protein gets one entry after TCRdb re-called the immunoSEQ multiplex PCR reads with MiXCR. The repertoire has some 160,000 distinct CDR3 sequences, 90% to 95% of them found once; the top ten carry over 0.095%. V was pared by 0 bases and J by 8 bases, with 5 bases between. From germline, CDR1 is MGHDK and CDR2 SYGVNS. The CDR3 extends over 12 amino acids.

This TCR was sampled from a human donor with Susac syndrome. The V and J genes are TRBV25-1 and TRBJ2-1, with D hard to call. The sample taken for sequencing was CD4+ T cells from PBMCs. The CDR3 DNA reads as TGTGCCAGCAGTGAATACCACCATGAGCAGTTCTTC. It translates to CASSEYHHEQFF.